This is a list of T cell receptor beta chains from one sample in a study of blood T cells in healthy people across ages. TCRdb called the 5' RACE reads again in MiXCR, with one record for every CDR3 protein. The table shows 1.5 million to 2 million distinct CDR3 sequences, with about 31% occurring only once. The sample comprised blood. The receptors originated from a woman in her 30s in good health. Both conserved end residues are part of each CDR3. The D gene is left open where the match is weak. The size field is filled for only some rows; it gives once, few, many or a size class.

>TRBJ1-1|.|16|TRBD1|TRBV6-5
TGTGCCAGCAGTTCCCGACTTGGGACAGGGAACACTGAAGCTTTCTTT
CASSSRLGTGNTEAFF
>TRBJ2-6|few|17|.|TRBV11-2
TGTGCCAGCAGCAAGGAGGTCGGGTTCTCTGGGGCCAACGTCCTGACTTTC
CASSKEVGFSGANVLTF
>TRBJ1-1|once|14|.|TRBV27
.
CASSFGGGATETFF
>TRBJ2-7|.|16|.|TRBV21-1
TGTGCCAGCGGGTTTGGGTTCGACAGGAATTTCTACGAGCAGTACTTC
CASGFGFDRNFYEQYF
>TRBJ2-1|.|15|TRBD2|TRBV30
TGTGCCTGGAGTGCCGGGACTAGCGGGGGCAATGGGCAGTTCTTC
CAWSAGTSGGNGQFF
>TRBJ2-5|.|15|.|TRBV5-4
TGTGCCAGCAGTCAAAGCCAGCGGACTGAAGAGACCCAGTACTTC
CASSQSQRTEETQYF
>TRBJ1-5|.|14|.|TRBV20-1
TGCAGTGCTAGAGAACAACAGATAAATCAGCCCCAGCATTTT
CSAREQQINQPQHF
>TRBJ2-7|few|13|.|TRBV25-1
TGTGCCAGCAGTGAATATAGAAAGGAGCGGCAGTACTTC
CASSEYRKERQYF
>TRBJ2-3|few|16|.|TRBV3-1
TGTGCCAGCAGCCATACGAACCCCGGCGCGGCAAATACGCAGTATTTT
CASSHTNPGAANTQYF
>TRBJ2-7|few|15|.|TRBV12-3/TRBV12-4
TGTGCCAGCAGTTTATTTTCCGGACTCTCCTACGAGCAGTACTTC
CASSLFSGLSYEQYF
>TRBJ2-3|.|13|.|TRBV5-1
TGCGCCAGCAGCTTGGACGTGGGGGATACGCAGTATTTT
CASSLDVGDTQYF
>TRBJ2-1|few|15|TRBD2|TRBV27
TGTGCCAGCAACAGTTTCCTAGCGGGAGTCGGGGAGCAGTTCTTC
CASNSFLAGVGEQFF
>TRBJ1-1|.|14|.|TRBV20-1
TGCAGTGCCACGCGTAGGGGAGTGAGCACTGAAGCTTTCTTT
CSATRRGVSTEAFF
>TRBJ2-7|few|15|.|TRBV10-2
TGCGCCAGCAGTGATGTCGATAGGGCCGCCTACGAGCAGTACTTC
CASSDVDRAAYEQYF
>TRBJ2-3|.|17|TRBD2|TRBV11-2
TGTGCCAGCAGCTCCCTAGGACTAGCAGACAGCACAGATACGCAGTATTTT
CASSSLGLADSTDTQYF
>TRBJ1-2|.|15|.|TRBV20-1
TGCAGTGCTTTTGTACGAGTCCCGAGTCTCCATGGCTACACCTTC
CSAFVRVPSLHGYTF
>TRBJ2-7|.|14|TRBD2|TRBV2
TGTGCCAGCAGTGAATTGGCGGGAGCTAAAGAGCAGTACTTC
CASSELAGAKEQYF
>TRBJ2-5|many|14|.|TRBV5-4
TGTGCCAGCAGCCCCGGACAGACCCAAGAGACCCAGTACTTC
CASSPGQTQETQYF
>TRBJ2-3|few|17|.|TRBV20-1
TGCAGTGCTAGAGACCCCCCGACAGTTACCAGGGCTGATACGCAGTATTTT
CSARDPPTVTRADTQYF
>TRBJ2-1|few|14|.|TRBV20-1
TGCAGTGCTAACCCCCCAGGACAGTACAATGAGCAGTTCTTC
CSANPPGQYNEQFF
>TRBJ2-5|many|13|.|TRBV6-5
TGTGCCAGCAGTCCAGGGTGGGGAGAGACCCAGTACTTC
CASSPGWGETQYF
>TRBJ2-3|.|14|TRBD2|TRBV7-2
TGTGCCAGCAGTTTGCTAGCGGGGGCGAGTACGCAGTATTTT
CASSLLAGASTQYF
>TRBJ2-6|few|15|.|TRBV5-1
TGCGCCAGCAGCTTCCCCTCCCCTGGGGCCAACGTCCTGACTTTC
CASSFPSPGANVLTF
>TRBJ2-5|.|14|TRBD2|TRBV27
TGTGCCAGCAGCTGGACTAGCGGGAGGGGTATCGAGTACTTC
CASSWTSGRGIEYF
>TRBJ2-7|.|15|.|TRBV9
TGTGCCAGCAGCGTAGGGCCCAGCTCCTACAATGAGCAGTACTTC
CASSVGPSSYNEQYF
>TRBJ2-7|.|14|TRBD1|TRBV13
TGTGCCAGCAGCTTAGTACAGGGGTTCTACGAGCAGTACTTC
CASSLVQGFYEQYF